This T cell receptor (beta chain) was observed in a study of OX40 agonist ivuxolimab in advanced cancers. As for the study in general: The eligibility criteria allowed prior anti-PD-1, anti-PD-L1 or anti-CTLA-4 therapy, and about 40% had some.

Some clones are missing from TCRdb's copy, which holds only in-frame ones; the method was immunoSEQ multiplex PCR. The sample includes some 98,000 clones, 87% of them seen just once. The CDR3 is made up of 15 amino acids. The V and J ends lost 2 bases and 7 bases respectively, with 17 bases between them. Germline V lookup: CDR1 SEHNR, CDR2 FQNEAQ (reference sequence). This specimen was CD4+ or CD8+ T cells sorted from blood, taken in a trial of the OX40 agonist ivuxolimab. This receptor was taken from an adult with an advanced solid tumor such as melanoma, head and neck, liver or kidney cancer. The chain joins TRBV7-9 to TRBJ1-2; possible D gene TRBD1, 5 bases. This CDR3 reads CASSLQGGQGGGYTF. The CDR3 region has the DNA TGTGCCAGCAGCTTACAGGGCGGGCAGGGTGGTGGCTACACCTTC.